This is a list of T cell receptor beta chains from one sample in a study of OX40 agonist ivuxolimab in advanced cancers. Libraries were prepared by immunoSEQ multiplex PCR; TCRdb keeps only in-frame clonotypes and omits some of them. The sample contains 50,000 to 75,000 clones, 86% of which appear only once. Sequenced material: CD4+ or CD8+ T cells sorted from blood, taken in a trial of the OX40 agonist ivuxolimab. The receptors were sampled from an adult with an advanced solid tumor such as melanoma, head and neck, liver or kidney cancer. The conserved cysteine and the conserved F or W are not part of the CDR3 here. The size of a clone is reported for some rows only, either as once, few or many, or as a class for expanded clones.

TRBV5-6 | - | ASSRGPGQGVPGELF
TRBV18 | - | ASSPSGTGGTGELF
TRBV27 | - | ASSKQGWYGGQETQY
TRBV27 | - | ASSLNTGPVSEQF
TRBV7-9 | - | ASSLMAEYNEQF
TRBV2 | - | ASSLGLETQY
TRBV21-1 | - | ASSKSSSRTGELF
TRBV10-1 | once | ASSESSGADSDTQY
TRBV11-3 | - | ASSLVNGQHNQPQH
TRBV11-2 | - | ASSLALPAVKNIQY
TRBV7-3 | - | ASSLGAGNSYEQY
TRBV5-1 | - | ASSFSTDTQY
TRBV5-1 | - | ASSLQVGYYEQY
TRBV18 | - | ASSSRPGGYEQY
TRBV5-1 | - | ASSLNGKDYGYT
TRBV20-1 | - | SARTNEKLF
TRBV27 | - | ASSFVGASGQETQY
TRBV19 | - | ASRGDRGRYNEQF
TRBV10-3 | few | AAKGQGASDYGYT
TRBV7-8 | - | ASSPKRGWGGDTQY
TRBV5-1 | - | ASSVFPGLDTDTQY
TRBV11-2 | - | ASSLNTGGNYGYT
TRBV5-4 | - | ASSLGDGAYEQY
TRBV28 | - | ASTPTSGSSYNEQF
TRBV7-2 | once | ASSPSEVSNYGYT
TRBV10-2 | few | ASSELGGTEAF
TRBV5-6 | - | ASSLWSGITDTQY
TRBV29-1 | - | SVEGGGASRYNEQF
TRBV6-6 | - | ASSYPGVAVDTQY
TRBV5-1 | - | ASSLAVRARDYNEQF
TRBV25-1 | - | ASSESRSYEQY
TRBV7-3 | - | ASSLIGTERGEQF
TRBV7-2 | - | ASSSTSVSGELF
TRBV10-3 | - | AISPDYSNQPQH
TRBV7-9 | few | ASSLFTGTYTGELF
TRBV6-5 | - | ASRKLAGVPETQY
TRBV5-4 | few | ASSLVGVTSYEQY
TRBV28 | - | ASSRSTTYNEQF
TRBV19 | - | ASSPLWDRGSDTQY
TRBV7-9 | - | ASSLGQGWHEQY